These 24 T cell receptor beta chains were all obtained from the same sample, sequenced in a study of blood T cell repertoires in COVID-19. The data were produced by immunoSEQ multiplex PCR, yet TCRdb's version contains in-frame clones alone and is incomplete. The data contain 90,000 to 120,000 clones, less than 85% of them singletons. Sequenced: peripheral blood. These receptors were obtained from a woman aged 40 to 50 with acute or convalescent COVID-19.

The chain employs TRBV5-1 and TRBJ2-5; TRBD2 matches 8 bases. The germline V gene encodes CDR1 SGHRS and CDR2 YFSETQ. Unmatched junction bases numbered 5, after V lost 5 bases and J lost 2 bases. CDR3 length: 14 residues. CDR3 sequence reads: CASRLSSGQETQYF. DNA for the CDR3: TGCGCCAGCAGACTTTCTAGCGGGCAAGAGACCCAGTACTTC.

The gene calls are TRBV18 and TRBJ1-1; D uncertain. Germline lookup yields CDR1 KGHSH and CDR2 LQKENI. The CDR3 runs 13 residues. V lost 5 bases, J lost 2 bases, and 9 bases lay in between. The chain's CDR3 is CASSATPNTEAFF. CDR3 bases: TGTGCCAGCTCAGCCACTCCTAACACTGAAGCTTTCTTT.

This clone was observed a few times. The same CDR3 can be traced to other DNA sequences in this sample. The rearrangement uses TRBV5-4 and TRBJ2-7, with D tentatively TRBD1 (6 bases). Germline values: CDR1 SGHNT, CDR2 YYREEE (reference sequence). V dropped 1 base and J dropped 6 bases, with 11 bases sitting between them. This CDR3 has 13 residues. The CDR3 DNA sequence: TGTGCCAGCAGCTTGTTTGGGGGCTCCGAGCAGTACTTC. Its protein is CASSLFGGSEQYF.

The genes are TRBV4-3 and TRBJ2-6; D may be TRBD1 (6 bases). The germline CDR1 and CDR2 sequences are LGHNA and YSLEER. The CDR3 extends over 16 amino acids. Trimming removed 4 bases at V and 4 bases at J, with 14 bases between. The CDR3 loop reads CASSPSTGTGANVLTF. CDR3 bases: TGCGCCAGCAGCCCAAGTACAGGGACGGGGGCCAACGTCCTGACTTTC.

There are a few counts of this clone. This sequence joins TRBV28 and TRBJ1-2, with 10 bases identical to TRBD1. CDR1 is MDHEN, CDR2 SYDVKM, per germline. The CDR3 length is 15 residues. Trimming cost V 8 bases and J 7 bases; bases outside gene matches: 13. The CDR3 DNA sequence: TGTGCCAGCCATACCAGAAGGACAGGGGGTGCTGGCTACACCTTC. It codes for CASHTRRTGGAGYTF.

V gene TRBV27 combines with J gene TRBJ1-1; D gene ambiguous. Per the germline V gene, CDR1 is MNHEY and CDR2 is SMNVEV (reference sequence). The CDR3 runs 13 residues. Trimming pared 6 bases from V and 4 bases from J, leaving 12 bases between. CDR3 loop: CASRPSGFTEAFF. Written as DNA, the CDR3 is TGTGCCAGCAGGCCTTCGGGGTTCACTGAAGCTTTCTTT.

CDR3 in DNA: TGTGCCAGCAGTTTATTTTGGGGACAGAATAATTCACCCCTCCACTTT. Amino acids: CASSLFWGQNNSPLHF. The chain uses TRBV28 and TRBJ1-6, with 7 bases identical to TRBD1. V gave up 1 base and J gave up 5 bases; unmatched junction bases: 5. The germline V gene encodes CDR1 MDHEN and CDR2 SYDVKM. This CDR3 has 16 residues. Complete variable domain (other parts from reference TRBV28 and TRBJ1-6): DVKVTQSSRYLVKRTGEKVFLECVQDMDHENMFWYRQDPGLGLRLIYFSYDVKMKEKGDIPEGYSVSREKKERFSLILESASTNQTSMYLCASSLFWGQNNSPLHFGNGTRLTVT.

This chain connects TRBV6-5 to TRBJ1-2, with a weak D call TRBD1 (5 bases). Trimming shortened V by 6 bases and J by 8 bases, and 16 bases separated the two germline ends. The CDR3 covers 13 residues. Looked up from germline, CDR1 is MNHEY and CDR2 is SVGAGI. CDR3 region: CASSPPGSRGYTF. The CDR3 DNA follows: TGTGCCAGCAGCCCCCCAGGGTCTCGGGGCTACACCTTC.

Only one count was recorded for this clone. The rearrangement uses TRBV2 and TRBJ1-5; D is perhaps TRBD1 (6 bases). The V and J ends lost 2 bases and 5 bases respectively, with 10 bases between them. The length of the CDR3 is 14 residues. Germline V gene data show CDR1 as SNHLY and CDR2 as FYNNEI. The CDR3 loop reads CASSETGLDQPQHF. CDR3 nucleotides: TGTGCCAGCAGTGAAACAGGGTTGGATCAGCCCCAGCATTTT.

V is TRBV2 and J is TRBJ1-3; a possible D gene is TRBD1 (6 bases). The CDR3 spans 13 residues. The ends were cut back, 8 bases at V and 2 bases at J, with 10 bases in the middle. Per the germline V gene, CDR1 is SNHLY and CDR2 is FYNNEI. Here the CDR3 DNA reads TGTGCCAGCCAGGACAGAGCTGGAAACACCATATATTTT. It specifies CASQDRAGNTIYF.

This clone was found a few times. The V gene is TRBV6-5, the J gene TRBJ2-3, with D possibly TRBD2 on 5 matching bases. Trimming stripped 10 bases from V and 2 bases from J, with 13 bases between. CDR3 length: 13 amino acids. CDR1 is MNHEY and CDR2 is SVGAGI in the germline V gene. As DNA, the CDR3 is TGTGCCACCCTGGACGGGAACACAGATACGCAGTATTTT. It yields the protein CATLDGNTDTQYF.

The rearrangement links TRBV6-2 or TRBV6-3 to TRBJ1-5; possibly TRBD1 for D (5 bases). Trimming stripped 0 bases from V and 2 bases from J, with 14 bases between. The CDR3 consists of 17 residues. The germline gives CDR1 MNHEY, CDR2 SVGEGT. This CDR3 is CASSYSGEGRGNQPQHF. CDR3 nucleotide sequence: TGTGCCAGCAGTTACTCGGGGGAGGGCCGAGGCAATCAGCCCCAGCATTTT.

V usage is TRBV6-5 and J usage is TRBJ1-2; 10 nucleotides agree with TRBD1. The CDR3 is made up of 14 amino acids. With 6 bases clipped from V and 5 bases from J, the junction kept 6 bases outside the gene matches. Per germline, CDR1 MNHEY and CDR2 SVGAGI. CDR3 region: CASRRQGAEYGYTF. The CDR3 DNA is TGTGCCAGCAGAAGACAGGGGGCCGAGTATGGCTACACCTTC.

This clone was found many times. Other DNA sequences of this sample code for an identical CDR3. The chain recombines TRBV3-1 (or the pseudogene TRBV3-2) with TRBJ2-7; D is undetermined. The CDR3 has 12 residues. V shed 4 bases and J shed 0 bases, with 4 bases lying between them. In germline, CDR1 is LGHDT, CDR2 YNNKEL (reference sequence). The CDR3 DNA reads TGTGCCAGCAGCCCTAGCTCCTACGAGCAGTACTTC. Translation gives CASSPSSYEQYF.

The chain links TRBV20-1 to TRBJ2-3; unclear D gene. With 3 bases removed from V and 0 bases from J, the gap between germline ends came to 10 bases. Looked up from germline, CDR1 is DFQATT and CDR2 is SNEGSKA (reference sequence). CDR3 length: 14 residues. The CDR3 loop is CSASISTSTDTQYF. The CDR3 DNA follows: TGCAGTGCTAGTATTTCGACTAGCACAGATACGCAGTATTTT.

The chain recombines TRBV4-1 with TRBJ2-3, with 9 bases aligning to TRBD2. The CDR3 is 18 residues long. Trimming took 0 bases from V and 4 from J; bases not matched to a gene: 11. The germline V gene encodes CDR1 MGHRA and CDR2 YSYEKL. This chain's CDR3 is CASSQEFPGTSGSDTQYF. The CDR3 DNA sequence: TGCGCCAGCAGCCAAGAGTTCCCGGGCACTAGCGGGTCAGATACGCAGTATTTT.

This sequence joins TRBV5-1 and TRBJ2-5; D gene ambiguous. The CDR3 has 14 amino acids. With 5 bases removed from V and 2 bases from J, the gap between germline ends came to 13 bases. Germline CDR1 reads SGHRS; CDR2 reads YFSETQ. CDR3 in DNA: TGCGCCAGCAGACCCGGTGCTTTACAAGAGACCCAGTACTTC. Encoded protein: CASRPGALQETQYF.

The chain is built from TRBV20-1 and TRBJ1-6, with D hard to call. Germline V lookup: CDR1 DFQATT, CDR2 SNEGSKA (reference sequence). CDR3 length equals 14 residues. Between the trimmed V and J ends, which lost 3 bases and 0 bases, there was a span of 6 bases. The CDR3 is CSASQSSYNSPLHF. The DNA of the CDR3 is TGCAGTGCTAGTCAATCCTCCTATAATTCACCCCTCCACTTT.

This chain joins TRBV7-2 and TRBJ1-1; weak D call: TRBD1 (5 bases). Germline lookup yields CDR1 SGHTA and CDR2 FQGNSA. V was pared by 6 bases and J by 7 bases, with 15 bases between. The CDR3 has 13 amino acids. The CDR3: CASSSRQLGEAFF. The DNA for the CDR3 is TGTGCCAGCAGTTCGCGACAGTTGGGTGAAGCTTTCTTT.

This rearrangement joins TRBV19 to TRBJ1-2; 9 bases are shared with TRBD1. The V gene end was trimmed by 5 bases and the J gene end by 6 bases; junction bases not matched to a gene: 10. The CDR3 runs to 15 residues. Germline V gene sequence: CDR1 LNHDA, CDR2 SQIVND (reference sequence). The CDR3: CASSYQKQGAHGYTF. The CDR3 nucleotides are TGTGCCAGTAGTTATCAAAAACAGGGGGCGCATGGCTACACCTTC. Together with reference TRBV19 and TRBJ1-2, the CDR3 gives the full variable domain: DGGITQSPKYLFRKEGQNVTLSCEQNLNHDAMYWYRQDPGQGLRLIYYSQIVNDFQKGDIAEGYSVSREKKESFPLTVTSAQKNPTAFYLCASSYQKQGAHGYTFGSGTRLTVV.

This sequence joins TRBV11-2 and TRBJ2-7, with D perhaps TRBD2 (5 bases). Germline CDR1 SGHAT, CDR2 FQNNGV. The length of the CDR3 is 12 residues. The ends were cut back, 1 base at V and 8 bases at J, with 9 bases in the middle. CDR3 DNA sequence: TGTGCCAGCAGCTTAGGTGCGGGCCAGCAGTACTTC. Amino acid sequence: CASSLGAGQQYF.

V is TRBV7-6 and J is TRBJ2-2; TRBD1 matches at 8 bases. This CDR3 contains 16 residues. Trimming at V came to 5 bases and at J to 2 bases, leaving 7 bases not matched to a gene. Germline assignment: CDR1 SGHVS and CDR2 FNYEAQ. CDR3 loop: CASSPMGQANTGELFF. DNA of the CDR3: TGTGCCAGCAGCCCGATGGGACAGGCAAACACCGGGGAGCTGTTTTTT.

CDR3 bases: TGTGCCAGCAGGAAAGGGGTAGCCAAAAACATTCAGTACTTC. It specifies CASRKGVAKNIQYF. V is TRBV6-5 and J is TRBJ2-4, with D possibly being TRBD1 (5 bases). The CDR3 has 14 amino acids. Trimming cost V 6 bases and J 0 bases, with 9 bases left between them. CDR1 is MNHEY and CDR2 is SVGAGI in the germline V gene.

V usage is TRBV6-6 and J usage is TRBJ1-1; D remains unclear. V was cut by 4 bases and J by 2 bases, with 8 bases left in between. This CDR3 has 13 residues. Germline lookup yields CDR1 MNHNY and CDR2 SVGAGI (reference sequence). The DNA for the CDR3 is TGTGCCAGCAGTTTTAGGAGAAACACTGAAGCTTTCTTT. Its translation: CASSFRRNTEAFF.